This section outlines one T cell receptor (beta chain) sequence together with its context. The assay, immunoSEQ v3.0, was run at survey level. A per-sample goal of about 35,000-55,000 T-cell genomes was targeted by sequencing. Libraries were prepared by immunoSEQ multiplex PCR; TCRdb keeps only in-frame clonotypes and omits some of them. The top ten hold about 12% of the sample, which has 30,000 to 40,000 clones, roughly four fifths seen once. The record originates from a study of long-term antiretroviral therapy in people with HIV. CDR1 LNHNV and CDR2 YYDKDF come from the germline V gene (reference sequence). The CDR3 runs to 15 residues. The ends were cut back, 1 base at V and 0 bases at J, with 9 bases in the middle.

The sequencing used unsorted PBMCs, collected 0.3 years after starting antiretroviral therapy. The clonotype originates from a young man with HIV. The chain uses TRBV15 and TRBJ1-1; no firm D call. CDR3 loop: CATSRAELMNTEAFF. The CDR3 bases are TGTGCCACCAGCAGAGCTGAACTCATGAACACTGAAGCTTTCTTT.